This TCR beta chain derives from a study of blood T cell repertoires in COVID-19 (dated by TCRdb to 2020 to 2022). Turning to the overall study: Samples from collaborators originated in the United States, Italy and Spain and spanned both the acute and convalescent phases of COVID-19. The material from the prospective study consisted of cDNA or gDNA derived from T cells, B-cell-depleted T cells, or PBMCs. The samples were drawn from the first 160 participants of the ongoing ImmuneRACE study and from more than 1,000 subjects provided by 6 global collaborators. Deeply sampled blood TCRbeta repertoires from subjects exposed to, actively infected with, or recovered from COVID-19 were included in the dataset. HLA class I and class II types, where available, came from metadata supplied by the sample provider rather than from assay-based typing. A de-identified subject ID, COVID-19 status, age in years and sex were almost always included in the sample metadata. The repertoires were released in a freely available public database intended as a resource for research on the immune response to SARS-CoV-2.

As for this clone: The target of this receptor is not known. One base away there is no much larger clone; base qualities are not given.

TCRbeta CDR3 regions were amplified from genomic DNA using the immunoSEQ Assay, a bias-controlled multiplex PCR. On the authors' methods: Nucleated cell counts per sample were estimated from amplification of reference gene primers within the assay. To quantify the absolute abundance of each unique TCRbeta CDR3 rearrangement, sequence reads were collapsed and filtered. For each sample, productive Simpson clonality was calculated as the square root of Simpson's diversity index across productive rearrangements. What TCRdb holds here is the immuneACCESS table cut down to in-frame rearrangements. Part of the clones is not present; checked against another copy, under half of the missing clones reflect an unresolved V gene, and the others are unexplained. The V and J calls and the clone size are those of that table, but D and trimming were determined from the DNA. Here the sample has about 180,000 clones; 85% occur a single time. 15% to 20% of the sample comes from the top ten.

At one collaborating source in Seattle, patients were enrolled during active infection and were followed longitudinally through the course of disease. The collaborating institutions used their own protocols to collect whole blood in K2EDTA tubes. For TCRbeta analysis, collaborator samples were shipped as frozen whole blood, as isolated PBMCs, or as DNA extracted from either sample type. There are 13 amino acids in the CDR3, from cysteine to phenylalanine inclusive. The retained sequence is limited to the CDR3, 39 bases, with the frame set at the first base. CDR1 and CDR2 (SGHRS, YFSETQ) derive from the germline V gene. Trimming removed 5 bases from V and 11 bases from J, leaving 17 bases between the germline ends. Study-wide findings and limitations: Clinical and demographic metadata were provided uncurated, with the amount varying by source and participant.

The chain is encoded by TRBV5-1 joined to TRBJ2-1; a tentative D call is TRBD2 (6 bases match). Sequencing was done on a sample of peripheral blood. The source is a person between 65 and 79 years old with COVID-19, enrolled during active disease. The CDR3 protein is CASRPAGTEKQFF. Read as DNA, the sequence is TGCGCCAGCAGGCCGGCGGGAACCGAGAAGCAGTTCTTC.